Presented here are 29 T cell receptor beta chains from one specimen sequenced in a study of T-cell memory formation after mild COVID-19. MiXCR, applied by TCRdb to the 5' RACE reads, yields one record per CDR3 protein. The data hold under 600,000 distinct CDR3 sequences, with about 20% observed a single time. Sequencing was carried out using PBMCs or a T cell subset sorted from them (not recorded which). The receptors were gathered from an adult woman who had mild COVID-19 (a few samples of this study predate the infection). Cell type and time point are not known.

This chain joins TRBV10-3 and TRBJ2-7; TRBD1 aligns across 7 bases. Near its end, the DNA agrees better with TRBJ2-5, so the J call may be wrong. The V gene's germline CDR1 is ENHRY and CDR2 SYGVKD. The CDR3 runs 13 residues. This chain's CDR3 is CAISEYRGETQYF. The CDR3 region has the DNA TGTGCCATCAGTGAGTACAGGGGAGAGACCCAGTACTTC.

This chain joins TRBV20-1 and TRBJ1-3, with D possibly TRBD1 on 5 matching bases. CDR1 and CDR2 (germline): DFQATT, SNEGSKA (reference sequence). This CDR3 region has 15 residues. The V gene lost 3 bases and the J gene lost 0 bases, with 12 bases spanning the gap. The CDR3, as DNA: TGCAGTGCTAGGCAGGGACCGTTCTCTGGAAACACCATATATTTT. It codes for CSARQGPFSGNTIYF.

This chain joins TRBV19 and TRBJ2-2; D call uncertain. Trimming removed 5 bases at V and 3 bases at J, with 7 bases between. CDR1 and CDR2 (germline): LNHDA, SQIVND (reference sequence). This CDR3 spans 13 amino acids. CDR3 loop: CASSFSYTGELFF. The CDR3 nucleotides read TGTGCCAGTAGTTTTTCCTACACCGGGGAGCTGTTTTTT. Full variable domain (rest looked up from reference TRBV19 and TRBJ2-2): DGGITQSPKYLFRKEGQNVTLSCEQNLNHDAMYWYRQDPGQGLRLIYYSQIVNDFQKGDIAEGYSVSREKKESFPLTVTSAQKNPTAFYLCASSFSYTGELFFGEGSRLTVL.

The V and J genes are TRBV6-4 and TRBJ1-6; a weak D match, TRBD1 (6 bases). CDR1 is MRHNA, CDR2 SNTAGT, per germline. The CDR3 is 13 residues long. V was pared by 4 bases and J by 9 bases, with 10 bases between. The CDR3 region has the DNA TGTGCCAGCAGTGCGGGGGCTTCTTCACCCCTCCACTTT. It is translated as CASSAGASSPLHF.

This clonotype was detected ten times or more. The genes are TRBV7-2 and TRBJ2-3; perhaps TRBD2 as D (5 bases). The V end lost 6 bases, the J end lost 4 bases, and 8 bases lay between the germline ends. Germline-derived CDR1 and CDR2 are SGHTA and FQGNSA. CDR3 length equals 12 residues. CDR3 in amino acids: CASSSLADTQYF. The DNA of the CDR3 is TGTGCCAGCAGTTCACTAGCAGATACGCAGTATTTT. Full variable domain (outside the CDR3, taken from reference TRBV7-2 and TRBJ2-3): GAGVSQSPSNKVTEKGKDVELRCDPISGHTALYWYRQSLGQGLEFLIYFQGNSAPDKSGLPSDRFSAERTGGSVSTLTIQRTQQEDSAVYLCASSSLADTQYFGPGTRLTVL.

This clonotype has just a few counts. The chain joins TRBV7-9 to TRBJ2-3; TRBD2 aligns across 7 bases. The trim removed 1 base at V and 2 bases at J, leaving 6 bases unmatched. CDR1 is SEHNR, CDR2 FQNEAQ, per germline (reference sequence). This CDR3 is 16 amino acids long. For the CDR3, the DNA is TGTGCCAGCAGCTTAGTGGCTAGCGGAAACACAGATACGCAGTATTTT. Translation: CASSLVASGNTDTQYF.

This clonotype was observed many times. V gene TRBV12-3 or TRBV12-4 combines with J gene TRBJ2-7; TRBD1 is a possible D gene (6 bases). Trimming removed 4 bases from V and 0 bases from J, with 7 bases in between. The CDR3 is 13 residues long. The chain's CDR3 is CASSSDSSYEQYF. The CDR3 bases are TGTGCCAGCAGTTCGGACAGCTCCTACGAGCAGTACTTC.

The V and J genes are TRBV20-1 and TRBJ1-2; D gene uncertain. This CDR3 is 13 amino acids long. CDR1 is DFQATT, CDR2 SNEGSKA, per germline (reference sequence). Trimming removed 0 bases from V and 4 bases from J, with 9 bases in between. The CDR3 DNA is TGCAGTGCTAGAGATAATCCGGTCTATGGCTACACCTTC. Translating it yields CSARDNPVYGYTF.

This clonotype came up a few times. DNA of the CDR3: TGTGCCACCAGTGAGTCGACAGGGTACACGGTCAGCACCCAGCATTTT. Encoded protein: CATSESTGYTVSTQHF. This chain uses TRBV24-1 with TRBJ1-5, with TRBD1 identical over 7 bases. V was pared by 4 bases and J by 11 bases, with 16 bases of the junction left unmatched. The length of the CDR3 is 16 residues. Germline V lookup: CDR1 KGHDR, CDR2 SFDVKD.

This clonotype occurred a few times. The chain carries TRBV30 and TRBJ2-5; 7 bases line up with TRBD2. After removal of 8 bases from V and 5 bases from J, the junction contained 8 bases not matched to a gene. The CDR3 extends over 12 amino acids. Germline V gene lookup returns CDR1 GTSNPN and CDR2 SVGIG (reference sequence). CDR3 in DNA: TGTGCCGGGGAGGTAGCGGGTGAGACCCAGTACTTC. Its translation: CAGEVAGETQYF.

The chain has TRBV20-1 and TRBJ1-1, with 10 bases aligning to TRBD1. CDR3 size: 15 residues. Germline values: CDR1 DFQATT, CDR2 SNEGSKA (reference sequence). The CDR3 region is CSVSGTGVDDTEAFF. CDR3 DNA sequence: TGCAGCGTTTCCGGGACAGGGGTAGATGACACTGAAGCTTTCTTT.

This clonotype was recorded many times. The chain carries TRBV12-3 or TRBV12-4 and TRBJ2-6, with TRBD1 matching over 7 bases. J gave up 0 bases and V 5 bases, and 4 bases lay outside the gene matches. This CDR3 spans 16 amino acids. For the CDR3, the DNA is TGTGCCAGCAGTGTGACAGGGACCTCTGGGGCCAACGTCCTGACTTTC. This encodes CASSVTGTSGANVLTF.

The rearrangement links TRBV5-4 to TRBJ1-2, with 8 nucleotides matching TRBD1. This CDR3 is built from 13 residues. V shed 3 bases and J 8 bases; nucleotides not matched to a gene: 6. CDR1 and CDR2 (germline): SGHNT, YYREEE (reference sequence). The CDR3: CASSSRQGRGYTF. The CDR3 nucleotides are TGTGCCAGCAGCTCGAGACAGGGGAGAGGCTACACCTTC.

This clonotype was picked up a small number of times. CDR3 region: CASSGNSLATEAFF. CDR3 sequence (DNA): TGTGCCAGCAGCGGTAACAGCTTAGCCACTGAAGCTTTCTTT. This chain links TRBV5-4 with TRBJ1-1; D is unclear. CDR1 and CDR2 from the germline V gene are SGHNT and YYREEE (reference sequence). The CDR3 spans 14 residues. Trimming shortened V by 4 bases and J by 4 bases, and 14 bases separated the two germline ends.

The chain links TRBV6-5 to TRBJ2-3; TRBD1 matches at 12 bases. Germline assignment: CDR1 MNHEY and CDR2 SVGAGI. Trimming took 7 bases from V and 5 from J; bases not matched to a gene: 10. This CDR3 region has 16 residues. CDR3 residues: CASTPAGTGGKDTQYF. DNA of the CDR3: TGTGCCAGCACCCCCGCCGGGACAGGGGGCAAAGATACGCAGTATTTT.

This clonotype was counted only a few times. Here the CDR3 DNA reads TGTGCCAGCAGCCCAGTCTTGGGGGGAAACATTCAGTACTTC. This translates into CASSPVLGGNIQYF. The chain combines TRBV7-9 with TRBJ2-4, with D tentatively TRBD2 (6 bases). The V and J ends lost 5 bases and 6 bases respectively, with 14 bases between them. CDR1 is SEHNR and CDR2 is FQNEAQ in the germline V gene (reference sequence). CDR3 size: 14 residues.

This chain links TRBV5-4 with TRBJ2-1; 11 bases match TRBD2. Germline trimming cut 4 bases from V and 13 bases from J; bases unmatched to any gene: 7. The germline gives CDR1 SGHNT, CDR2 YYREEE (reference sequence). The CDR3 runs 13 residues. CDR3 in amino acids: CASSNPGLAEQFF. In DNA form, the CDR3 reads TGTGCCAGCAGCAACCCGGGACTAGCGGAACAGTTCTTC.

This clonotype was seen a few times. The rearrangement uses TRBV7-2 and TRBJ1-3; D is unresolved. V lost 5 bases, J lost 0 bases, and 14 bases lay in between. The CDR3 totals 16 residues. CDR1 is SGHTA, CDR2 FQGNSA, per germline. For the CDR3, the DNA is TGTGCCAGCAGCCAATTCGGTGGCCTCTCTGGAAACACCATATATTTT. Translation gives CASSQFGGLSGNTIYF.

Only a few counts were recorded for this clonotype. J is TRBJ1-3 and V is TRBV7-8; 8 bases agree with TRBD1. The CDR3 totals 16 residues. With V trimmed by 0 bases and J by 3 bases, 4 bases remained unmatched. From germline, CDR1 is SGHVS and CDR2 FQNEAQ. The CDR3 DNA follows: TGTGCCAGCAGCTTAGCGGACAGGGCAGATGGAAACACCATATATTTT. Residues: CASSLADRADGNTIYF.

There are a few counts of this clonotype. J is TRBJ2-2 and V is TRBV5-1; D remains ambiguous. Germline assignment: CDR1 SGHRS and CDR2 YFSETQ. The length of the CDR3 is 11 residues. V shed 4 bases and J shed 8 bases, with 6 bases lying between them. This chain's CDR3 is CASSVVGELFF. CDR3 nucleotides: TGCGCCAGCAGCGTGGTAGGGGAGCTGTTTTTT.

The CDR3 DNA follows: TGTGCCAGCTCACCCGGGACAGGGCAAGGCTACACCTTC. This gives the protein CASSPGTGQGYTF. The V gene is TRBV18, the J gene TRBJ1-2, with TRBD1 identical over 9 bases. Trimming cost V 3 bases and J 8 bases; bases outside gene matches: 4. Looked up from germline, CDR1 is KGHSH and CDR2 is LQKENI. This CDR3 is built from 13 residues.

This clonotype was seen repeatedly, ten times or more. The chain uses TRBV30 and TRBJ2-3; TRBD2 matches 8 bases. Germline-derived CDR1 and CDR2 are GTSNPN and SVGIG (reference sequence). After removal of 2 bases from V and 2 bases from J, the junction contained 3 bases not matched to a gene. The CDR3 contains 14 residues. CDR3 amino acids: CAWSRGGITDTQYF. CDR3 nucleotide sequence: TGTGCCTGGAGTCGGGGGGGAATCACAGATACGCAGTATTTT.

CDR3 residues: CASSPPQQGPGEQFF. The CDR3, as DNA: TGTGCCAGCAGCCCCCCACAACAGGGGCCGGGTGAGCAGTTCTTC. The chain links TRBV7-9 to TRBJ2-1, with TRBD1 matching over 7 bases. V shed 5 bases and J 9 bases; nucleotides not matched to a gene: 13. CDR3 length: 15 residues. Germline loops: CDR1 SEHNR, CDR2 FQNEAQ (reference sequence).

This clonotype has at least ten counts. The chain is built from TRBV29-1 and TRBJ2-7, with TRBD2 matching 10 bases. CDR1 and CDR2 (germline): SQVTM, ANQGSEA. Trimming at V came to 1 base and at J to 7 bases, leaving 10 bases not matched to a gene. The CDR3 loop spans 15 amino acids. Here the CDR3 reads CSVEGASGRLGEQYF. The CDR3 region has the DNA TGCAGCGTTGAAGGGGCTAGCGGGAGATTGGGGGAGCAGTACTTC.

The V gene is TRBV3-1, the J gene TRBJ2-7; 9 bases fit TRBD1. The length of the CDR3 is 18 residues. The J segment lost 2 bases and the V segment lost 1 base, leaving 12 bases of the junction unmatched. Per germline, CDR1 LGHDT and CDR2 YNNKEL (reference sequence). For the CDR3, the DNA is TGTGCCAGCAGCCAAGTTACAGGGGGCGGCGGGACGGCCTACGAGCAGTACTTC. It specifies CASSQVTGGGGTAYEQYF.

The CDR3 nucleotides are TGCGCCAGCAGCCAAGGGAAGGTCGGCAGTTCGAACAATGAGCAGTTCTTC. Its translation: CASSQGKVGSSNNEQFF. The rearrangement uses TRBV4-1 and TRBJ2-1; no reliable D call. Trimming removed 1 base at V and 5 bases at J, with 18 bases between. Germline CDR1 and CDR2: MGHRA and YSYEKL. CDR3 length: 17 amino acids.

The rearrangement uses TRBV18 and TRBJ1-6; D remains ambiguous. Germline lookup yields CDR1 KGHSH and CDR2 LQKENI. The V and J ends lost 2 bases and 8 bases respectively, with 10 bases between them. The CDR3 is made up of 14 amino acids. CDR3 DNA: TGTGCCAGCTCACCAGTTAGGGCTGATTCACCCCTCCACTTT. Translated, it gives CASSPVRADSPLHF.

This clonotype was seen at least ten times. The rearrangement uses TRBV20-1 and TRBJ2-3; D gene unclear. The V gene's germline CDR1 is DFQATT and CDR2 SNEGSKA (reference sequence). The CDR3 contains 13 residues. V was clipped by 2 bases and J by 6 bases, with 12 bases between them. The CDR3 loop is CSARPSPPDTQYF. The CDR3 region has the DNA TGCAGTGCTAGACCTAGTCCCCCGGATACGCAGTATTTT.

This clonotype was seen more than once but under ten times. The V call is TRBV7-9, the J call TRBJ1-1, with no clear D. The V end lost 5 bases, the J end lost 0 bases, and 13 bases lay between the germline ends. Looked up from germline, CDR1 is SEHNR and CDR2 is FQNEAQ (reference sequence). The CDR3 is 15 amino acids. CDR3 nucleotides: TGTGCCAGCAGCCCCTACGCCCCCATGAACACTGAAGCTTTCTTT. Its protein is CASSPYAPMNTEAFF.